A single TCR beta chain is shown here with its context. Germline V CDR1 and CDR2: LGHNA, YSLEER. Trimming left V 0 bases short and J 7 bases short, with 10 bases between. This CDR3 contains 13 residues. Exclusion applied to patients with autoimmune disease history or systemic immunosuppression. These data are taken from a study of OX40 agonist ivuxolimab in advanced cancers. Across the whole study: Cohort: approximately 79% men, mean age around 60, aged roughly 23 to 79.

Generated by immunoSEQ multiplex PCR, the TCRdb table keeps only in-frame clones and is missing some. The repertoire holds roughly 48,000 clones, with approximately 84% as singletons. Sequencing used CD4+ or CD8+ T cells sorted from blood, obtained in a trial of the OX40 agonist ivuxolimab. The V gene is TRBV4-3, the J gene TRBJ2-7; possible D gene TRBD1, 5 bases. The source is an adult with an advanced solid tumor such as melanoma, head and neck, liver or kidney cancer. Here the CDR3 reads CASSQDLPGEQYF. The CDR3 region has the DNA TGCGCCAGCAGCCAAGATCTTCCAGGGGAGCAGTACTTC.